The count of the clone carrying this T cell receptor beta chain is one. The repertoire was sequenced with immunoSEQ multiplex PCR; TCRdb's copy has only in-frame clones and lacks some. This sample carries fewer than 300,000 clones, 70% to 85% of them seen once, and the ten largest clones take 0.87%. The entry originates in a study of blood T cell repertoires in COVID-19. Trimming pared 6 bases from V and 6 bases from J, leaving 22 bases between. Germline V lookup: CDR1 MDHEN, CDR2 SYDVKM. This CDR3 comprises 16 residues. The receptor was isolated from a human donor with COVID-19, enrolled during active disease. The donor label of this sample is uncertain. The sample comprised peripheral blood. The chain carries TRBV28 and TRBJ2-3; D is possibly TRBD2 (6 bases). The CDR3 bases are TGTGCCAGCAGGGGGACTCCAGCTGATACGATGGATACGCAGTATTTT. It is translated as CASRGTPADTMDTQYF.